This TCR beta chain was retrieved from a study of Graves' ophthalmopathy and Graves' hyperthyroidism. Germline loops: CDR1 SEHNR, CDR2 FQNEAQ (reference sequence). The CDR3 totals 14 residues. V was clipped by 5 bases and J by 11 bases; unmatched bases: 14. Amplifying from RNA transcripts, the study obtained TCR beta CDR3 regions. Second-round multiplex PCR came after first-round RT-PCR with HTBI primers. TCRdb re-analysed the multiplex PCR reads in MiXCR, keeping a single row per CDR3 protein. The sample includes 650,000 to 900,000 distinct CDR3 sequences, 40% of them seen just once. This sequence joins TRBV7-9 and TRBJ1-1; 7 bases line up with TRBD1. This sequence was found in an adult man with Graves' ophthalmopathy. The sequenced sample consisted of peripheral blood. CDR3 nucleotides: TGTGCCAGCAGCCGGCCCGAGGGGGCGCGGGGTGCTTTCTTT. It yields the protein CASSRPEGARGAFF.